These T cell receptor beta chains were read from a single sample in a study of shared clonotypes between healthy human individuals. Some clones are missing from TCRdb's copy, which holds only in-frame ones; the method was immunoSEQ multiplex PCR. In the table there are about 980,000 clones, around three quarters of which are singletons. The sequencing input was memory CD4+ T cells sorted from blood. The receptor set was obtained from a young man in good health. Each CDR3 is given with its conserved first and last residue. Each record gives: clone size, J gene, V gene, D gene, CDR3 protein, CDR3 DNA. The D gene is left open where the match is weak. Rows give clone size only sometimes, using once, few, many, or a class for an expanded clone.

size: -; J: TRBJ2-1; V: TRBV6-6; D: -; CDR3: CASSYHVGRTPNEQFF; DNA: TGTGCCAGCAGTTACCACGTCGGCCGAACTCCCAATGAGCAGTTCTTC
size: -; J: TRBJ2-7; V: TRBV10-3; D: TRBD2; CDR3: CAISESAGGGEQYF; DNA: TGTGCCATCAGTGAGTCCGCCGGGGGGGGCGAGCAGTACTTC
size: -; J: TRBJ2-2; V: TRBV2; D: -; CDR3: CASAGTATDTGELFF; DNA: TGTGCCAGCGCCGGGACGGCGACGGACACCGGGGAGCTGTTTTTT
size: few; J: TRBJ2-5; V: TRBV9; D: -; CDR3: CASSVGSQAYQETQYF; DNA: TGTGCCAGCAGCGTAGGGTCCCAGGCGTACCAAGAGACCCAGTACTTC
size: few; J: TRBJ1-5; V: TRBV11-2; D: -; CDR3: CASSLGDTANQPQHF; DNA: TGTGCCAGCAGCTTAGGGGACACAGCCAATCAGCCCCAGCATTTT
size: -; J: TRBJ2-3; V: TRBV7-2; D: -; CDR3: CASSRRPRSSTDTQYF; DNA: TGTGCCAGCAGCCGACGACCGCGAAGCAGCACAGATACGCAGTATTTT
size: -; J: TRBJ2-5; V: TRBV18; D: -; CDR3: CASSPPSYSGQETQYF; DNA: TGTGCCAGCTCACCACCGAGCTACAGTGGACAAGAGACCCAGTACTTC
size: -; J: TRBJ2-7; V: TRBV5-6; D: TRBD1; CDR3: CASSRDRGAYEQYF; DNA: TGTGCCAGCAGCCGGGACAGGGGGGCCTACGAGCAGTACTTC
size: -; J: TRBJ1-6; V: TRBV19; D: TRBD1; CDR3: CASHGQGSSPLHF; DNA: TGTGCCAGCCACGGACAGGGCTCCTCACCCCTCCACTTT
size: -; J: TRBJ2-5; V: TRBV7-3; D: -; CDR3: CASSFGQKSETQYF; DNA: TGTGCCAGCAGCTTCGGGCAGAAATCAGAGACCCAGTACTTC
size: -; J: TRBJ2-3; V: TRBV27; D: TRBD2; CDR3: CASSLYWGPGGKLSTDTQYF; DNA: TGTGCCAGCAGTTTATACTGGGGCCCGGGGGGGAAACTATCCACAGATACGCAGTATTTT
size: -; J: TRBJ1-4; V: TRBV7-9; D: -; CDR3: CASSRPATNEKLFF; DNA: TGTGCCAGCAGTCGACCCGCAACTAATGAAAAACTGTTTTTT
size: few; J: TRBJ2-1; V: TRBV9; D: -; CDR3: CASSIGGSSYNEQFF; DNA: TGTGCCAGCAGCATAGGGGGGAGCTCCTACAATGAGCAGTTCTTC
size: -; J: TRBJ2-7; V: TRBV27; D: TRBD1; CDR3: CATSRDRADPNPRHF; DNA: TGTGCCACCTCCCGGGACAGGGCCGATCCCAACCCTCGGCACTTC
size: -; J: TRBJ1-5; V: TRBV5-3; D: TRBD1; CDR3: CARSCRQGAMNQPQHF; DNA: TGTGCCAGAAGCTGCAGACAGGGGGCTATGAATCAGCCCCAGCATTTT
size: -; J: TRBJ2-1; V: TRBV7-2; D: -; CDR3: CASSLAGGPYNEQFF; DNA: TGTGCCAGCAGCTTAGCCGGGGGCCCCTACAATGAGCAGTTCTTC
size: -; J: TRBJ2-5; V: TRBV5-1; D: -; CDR3: CASSSRGRETQYF; DNA: TGCGCCAGCAGCAGTCGGGGGAGGGAGACCCAGTACTTC
size: -; J: TRBJ2-3; V: TRBV7-9; D: -; CDR3: CASSSGLSTDTQYF; DNA: TGTGCCAGCAGCTCGGGACTCAGCACAGATACGCAGTATTTT
size: -; J: TRBJ1-2; V: TRBV28; D: TRBD1; CDR3: CASSFGTANYGYTF; DNA: TGTGCCAGCAGTTTCGGGACAGCTAACTATGGCTACACCTTC
size: -; J: TRBJ1-1; V: TRBV28; D: -; CDR3: CASSLGSGPNTEAFF; DNA: TGTGCCAGCAGTCTAGGATCGGGGCCCAACACTGAAGCTTTCTTT
size: -; J: TRBJ1-5; V: TRBV19; D: TRBD1; CDR3: CASVTGEDSNQPQHF; DNA: TGTGCCAGCGTGACAGGGGAAGATAGCAATCAGCCCCAGCATTTT
size: -; J: TRBJ1-2; V: TRBV6-5; D: -; CDR3: CASSYSQADGSYGYTF; DNA: TGTGCCAGCAGTTACTCGCAGGCAGATGGAAGCTATGGCTACACCTTC
size: -; J: TRBJ2-7; V: TRBV5-1; D: TRBD2; CDR3: CASRLAGGYEQYF; DNA: TGCGCCAGCCGGCTAGCGGGAGGCTACGAGCAGTACTTC
size: -; J: TRBJ1-5; V: TRBV6-1; D: -; CDR3: CASLFEDQPQHF; DNA: TGTGCCAGTTTGTTTGAAGATCAGCCCCAGCATTTT
size: once; J: TRBJ2-7; V: TRBV18; D: -; CDR3: CASSPQATNSYEQYF; DNA: TGTGCCAGCTCACCACAGGCCACAAATTCCTACGAGCAGTACTTC
size: few; J: TRBJ1-4; V: TRBV30; D: TRBD1; CDR3: CAWKPGGAGKLFF; DNA: TGTGCCTGGAAGCCAGGGGGCGCGGGAAAACTGTTTTTT
size: -; J: TRBJ2-7; V: TRBV13; D: TRBD1; CDR3: CASSTRTGTYEQYF; DNA: TGTGCCAGCAGCACGCGGACAGGTACCTACGAGCAGTACTTC
size: -; J: TRBJ2-3; V: TRBV7-3; D: -; CDR3: CASSLSYTDTQYF; DNA: TGTGCCAGCAGCTTATCGTACACAGATACGCAGTATTTT
size: -; J: TRBJ2-1; V: TRBV30; D: TRBD2; CDR3: CAWDQGLANNEQFF; DNA: TGTGCCTGGGACCAGGGACTAGCGAATAATGAGCAGTTCTTC
size: once; J: TRBJ1-4; V: TRBV11-2; D: -; CDR3: CASSLGQMVGKLFF; DNA: TGTGCCAGCAGCTTAGGACAAATGGTGGGGAAACTGTTTTTT
size: -; J: TRBJ1-4; V: TRBV11-2; D: TRBD1; CDR3: CASSSTQGEPGEKLFF; DNA: TGTGCCAGCAGCTCGACACAGGGGGAGCCTGGTGAAAAACTGTTTTTT
size: -; J: TRBJ2-5; V: TRBV14; D: -; CDR3: CASSQEAPWKETQYF; DNA: TGTGCCAGCAGCCAAGAAGCTCCGTGGAAAGAGACCCAGTACTTC
size: -; J: TRBJ1-2; V: TRBV5-6; D: TRBD1; CDR3: CASSPAGQGAFGYTF; DNA: TGTGCCAGCAGCCCCGCCGGACAGGGGGCTTTTGGCTACACCTTC
size: once; J: TRBJ2-7; V: TRBV7-9; D: TRBD1; CDR3: CASSGQGEQYF; DNA: TGTGCCAGCAGCGGACAGGGTGAGCAGTACTTC
size: -; J: TRBJ1-1; V: TRBV10-3; D: -; CDR3: CAISPRAANTEAFF; DNA: TGTGCCATCAGTCCCCGGGCCGCGAACACTGAAGCTTTCTTT
size: -; J: TRBJ1-3; V: TRBV5-8; D: -; CDR3: CASSLVEPHLSGNTIYF; DNA: TGTGCCAGCAGCTTGGTTGAGCCACACCTTTCTGGAAACACCATATATTTT
size: -; J: TRBJ2-6; V: TRBV12-5; D: TRBD2; CDR3: CASGRGDSGANVLTF; DNA: TGTGCTAGTGGTCGGGGGGACTCTGGGGCCAACGTCCTGACTTTC
size: -; J: TRBJ2-1; V: TRBV4-3; D: -; CDR3: CASSQDWGTGNNEQFF; DNA: TGCGCCAGCAGCCAAGATTGGGGGACTGGAAACAATGAGCAGTTCTTC